This is a list of T cell receptor beta chains from one sample in a study of T cells after posttransplantation cyclophosphamide. Sequenced by immunoSEQ multiplex PCR; TCRdb stores in-frame clones only, minus some. The sample includes 9,500 to 15,000 clones, none of them occurring once. Input material: PBMCs. The receptors stem from a woman aged 40 to 50 in good health, CMV-negative, and a related stem cell transplant donor. Both conserved end residues are part of each CDR3. Fields, in order: D gene, clone size, J gene, V gene, CDR3 protein, CDR3 DNA. The D gene is left open where the match is weak. Clone size is not always given. Where it is, it says once, few, many or a class for expanded clones.

D: TRBD1
size: many
J: TRBJ1-1
V: TRBV6-2/TRBV6-3
CDR3: CASSPGGSNTEAFF
DNA: TGTGCCAGCAGTCCAGGGGGTTCGAACACTGAAGCTTTCTTT

D: .
size: many
J: TRBJ2-3
V: TRBV7-2
CDR3: CASSPLGGFTDTQYF
DNA: TGTGCCAGCAGCCCGCTTGGGGGCTTCACAGATACGCAGTATTTT

D: TRBD1
size: many
J: TRBJ2-7
V: TRBV5-7
CDR3: CASSLFQDRGLNEQYF
DNA: TGTGCCAGCAGCTTGTTTCAGGACAGGGGTTTAAACGAGCAGTACTTC

D: .
size: many
J: TRBJ2-2
V: TRBV5-4
CDR3: CASSLSASPNEELFF
DNA: TGTGCCAGCAGCTTGTCGGCTAGTCCTAACGAGGAGCTGTTTTTT

D: TRBD1
size: few
J: TRBJ1-6
V: TRBV30
CDR3: CAWRALQGESQPLHF
DNA: TGTGCCTGGAGGGCCTTACAGGGGGAATCCCAACCCCTCCACTTT

D: TRBD2
size: many
J: TRBJ2-7
V: TRBV5-1
CDR3: CASSFYPGTSSYEQYF
DNA: TGCGCCAGCAGCTTTTATCCCGGGACTAGCTCCTACGAGCAGTACTTC

D: .
size: medium-sized
J: TRBJ2-1
V: TRBV6-4
CDR3: CASSDTLGSSYNEQFF
DNA: TGTGCCAGCAGTGACACTCTAGGTAGCTCCTACAATGAGCAGTTCTTC

D: TRBD2
size: many
J: TRBJ2-1
V: TRBV6-5
CDR3: CASSKGLAGVNEQFF
DNA: TGTGCCAGCAGTAAAGGACTAGCGGGAGTCAATGAGCAGTTCTTC

D: .
size: many
J: TRBJ1-1
V: TRBV5-6
CDR3: CASSTFRTEAFF
DNA: TGTGCCAGCAGCACCTTTCGGACTGAAGCTTTCTTT

D: .
size: many
J: TRBJ1-5
V: TRBV28
CDR3: CASSLMGPVQPQHF
DNA: TGTGCCAGCAGCCTTATGGGGCCGGTTCAGCCCCAGCATTTT

D: .
size: many
J: TRBJ2-1
V: TRBV5-4
CDR3: CASSLNRGGRYNEQFF
DNA: TGTGCCAGCAGCTTGAATCGCGGGGGCCGCTACAATGAGCAGTTCTTC

D: .
size: many
J: TRBJ2-5
V: TRBV6-1
CDR3: CASSEDMQTQYF
DNA: TGTGCCAGCAGTGAGGACATGCAGACCCAGTACTTC

D: .
size: many
J: TRBJ2-7
V: TRBV5-1
CDR3: CASSLEPPYEQYF
DNA: TGCGCCAGCAGCTTGGAGCCCCCCTACGAGCAGTACTTC

D: .
size: many
J: TRBJ2-7
V: TRBV5-1
CDR3: CASSDQQSSYEQYF
DNA: TGCGCCAGCAGCGACCAACAGAGCTCCTACGAGCAGTACTTC

D: .
size: many
J: TRBJ1-5
V: TRBV10-3
CDR3: CAIRIDRRLLNQPQHF
DNA: TGTGCCATCAGGATCGACAGACGACTTCTCAATCAGCCCCAGCATTTT

D: .
size: medium-sized
J: TRBJ2-1
V: TRBV10-2
CDR3: CASSVQPPYNEQFF
DNA: TGCGCCAGCAGTGTACAGCCCCCCTACAATGAGCAGTTCTTC

D: .
size: many
J: TRBJ1-1
V: TRBV12-5
CDR3: CASGLRPGQWTTEAFF
DNA: TGTGCTAGTGGTTTGAGACCGGGACAATGGACCACTGAAGCTTTCTTT

D: TRBD1
size: many
J: TRBJ2-1
V: TRBV23-1
CDR3: CPQPRTGEDSSSYNEQFF
DNA: TGCCCCCAGCCCCGGACAGGAGAGGACTCTAGCTCCTACAATGAGCAGTTCTTC

D: TRBD1
size: many
J: TRBJ2-7
V: TRBV7-7
CDR3: CASSLTGVRTEEQYF
DNA: TGTGCTAGCAGTTTGACAGGGGTTAGGACCGAAGAGCAGTACTTC

D: .
size: many
J: TRBJ2-2
V: TRBV6-2/TRBV6-3
CDR3: CASRESNIEGGDTGELFF
DNA: TGTGCCAGCAGAGAGAGTAATATCGAAGGGGGGGACACCGGGGAGCTGTTTTTT

D: .
size: .
J: TRBJ2-5
V: TRBV2
CDR3: CASISGFEETQYF
DNA: TGTGCCAGCATCAGCGGGTTTGAGGAGACCCAGTACTTC

D: TRBD1
size: .
J: TRBJ2-5
V: TRBV6-2/TRBV6-3
CDR3: CASSFGQGGRKTQYF
DNA: TGTGCCAGCAGTTTCGGACAGGGGGGTAGAAAGACCCAGTACTTC

D: TRBD2
size: many
J: TRBJ2-2
V: TRBV7-9
CDR3: CATNVKREDPRELFF
DNA: TGTGCCACCAATGTCAAGCGGGAGGACCCTCGGGAGCTGTTTTTT

D: .
size: many
J: TRBJ1-1
V: TRBV11-2
CDR3: CASSPHAAAEAFF
DNA: TGTGCCAGCAGCCCTCATGCGGCTGCTGAAGCTTTCTTT

D: TRBD1
size: many
J: TRBJ1-1
V: TRBV9
CDR3: CASSGTGGGSEAFF
DNA: TGTGCCAGCAGCGGAACAGGGGGAGGCTCTGAAGCTTTCTTT

D: TRBD2
size: many
J: TRBJ2-3
V: TRBV24-1
CDR3: CATSDSGAGGPFSSDTQYF
DNA: TGTGCCACCAGTGATTCAGGAGCGGGAGGGCCTTTTTCTTCAGATACGCAGTATTTT

D: TRBD2
size: many
J: TRBJ2-1
V: TRBV4-3
CDR3: CASSQDPAGDPYNEQFF
DNA: TGCGCCAGCAGCCAAGATCCAGCGGGAGACCCCTACAATGAGCAGTTCTTC

D: .
size: many
J: TRBJ1-2
V: TRBV9
CDR3: CASSPGQSRYGYTF
DNA: TGTGCCAGCAGCCCCGGACAGTCGCGCTATGGCTACACCTTC

D: TRBD1
size: many
J: TRBJ1-6
V: TRBV6-1
CDR3: CASSPTGVLNSPLHF
DNA: TGTGCCAGCAGTCCGACAGGGGTACTTAATTCACCCCTCCACTTT

D: .
size: many
J: TRBJ2-6
V: TRBV7-9
CDR3: CATAGQLIESTSGANVLTF
DNA: TGTGCCACCGCCGGACAGCTAATCGAATCGACCTCTGGGGCCAACGTCCTGACTTTC

D: .
size: many
J: TRBJ2-2
V: TRBV24-1
CDR3: CATSDLESSLENTGELFF
DNA: TGTGCCACCAGTGATTTAGAATCCAGTCTTGAGAACACCGGGGAGCTGTTTTTT

D: .
size: many
J: TRBJ2-5
V: TRBV6-6
CDR3: CASSYSEVAETQYF
DNA: TGTGCCAGCAGTTACTCAGAGGTGGCCGAGACCCAGTACTTC

D: TRBD2
size: many
J: TRBJ2-1
V: TRBV12-3/TRBV12-4
CDR3: CASSSRLAGTNNEQFF
DNA: TGTGCCAGCAGTTCAAGACTAGCGGGGACTAACAATGAGCAGTTCTTC

D: .
size: .
J: TRBJ2-5
V: TRBV14
CDR3: CASSQANRQGGFEETQYF
DNA: TGTGCCAGCAGCCAAGCCAACCGGCAGGGTGGCTTCGAAGAGACCCAGTACTTC

D: TRBD2
size: .
J: TRBJ2-1
V: TRBV29-1
CDR3: CSVLGLAGDSYNEQFF
DNA: TGCAGCGTTCTTGGACTAGCGGGGGACTCCTACAATGAGCAGTTCTTC

D: TRBD1
size: many
J: TRBJ1-5
V: TRBV19
CDR3: CASSIDRGQGAINQPQHF
DNA: TGTGCCAGTAGTATAGATCGAGGACAGGGGGCAATCAATCAGCCCCAGCATTTT

D: .
size: many
J: TRBJ2-2
V: TRBV24-1
CDR3: CATIDTNTGELFF
DNA: TGTGCCACCATCGACACTAACACCGGGGAGCTGTTTTTT

D: TRBD2
size: few
J: TRBJ2-5
V: TRBV30
CDR3: CASSLAGLGETQYF
DNA: TGTGCCTCTTCACTAGCGGGCTTGGGGGAGACCCAGTACTTC

D: .
size: few
J: TRBJ2-3
V: TRBV11-2
CDR3: CASSLDSAKDTQYF
DNA: TGTGCCAGCAGCTTAGATTCCGCGAAAGATACGCAGTATTTT

D: .
size: many
J: TRBJ2-7
V: TRBV10-2
CDR3: CASSERAGQIRSSYEQYF
DNA: TGCGCCAGCAGTGAGAGGGCGGGACAGATAAGAAGCTCCTACGAGCAGTACTTC

D: .
size: few
J: TRBJ2-7
V: TRBV6-1
CDR3: CASRLASQYEQYF
DNA: TGTGCCAGCAGGCTCGCTTCCCAGTACGAGCAGTACTTC

D: TRBD1
size: many
J: TRBJ1-5
V: TRBV19
CDR3: CASSPLDRGESQPQHF
DNA: TGTGCCAGTAGTCCCTTGGACAGGGGGGAGAGTCAGCCCCAGCATTTT

D: .
size: many
J: TRBJ2-7
V: TRBV5-1
CDR3: CASSRDSNSYEQYF
DNA: TGCGCCAGCAGCCGGGACTCCAACTCCTACGAGCAGTACTTC

D: .
size: many
J: TRBJ2-2
V: TRBV9
CDR3: CASSVGRAADPTNTGELFF
DNA: TGTGCCAGCAGCGTAGGAAGGGCCGCTGACCCGACGAACACCGGGGAGCTGTTTTTT

D: TRBD1
size: medium-sized
J: TRBJ1-3
V: TRBV5-8
CDR3: CASSGRQGSTGNTIYF
DNA: TGTGCCAGCAGCGGGAGACAGGGCTCGACGGGAAACACCATATATTTT

D: TRBD1
size: many
J: TRBJ2-4
V: TRBV5-8
CDR3: CASSGTGRGIQYF
DNA: TGTGCCAGCAGCGGGACAGGGCGCGGCATTCAGTACTTC

D: TRBD1
size: many
J: TRBJ1-2
V: TRBV4-2
CDR3: CASSHNRDREYGYTF
DNA: TGTGCCAGCAGCCACAACCGGGACAGAGAATATGGCTACACCTTC

D: TRBD2
size: few
J: TRBJ2-5
V: TRBV5-1
CDR3: CASSRLAGAQETQYF
DNA: TGCGCCAGCAGCCGACTAGCGGGGGCACAAGAGACCCAGTACTTC

D: .
size: medium-sized
J: TRBJ2-1
V: TRBV7-3
CDR3: CASSLFEGDEQFF
DNA: TGTGCCAGCAGCTTATTTGAAGGGGATGAGCAGTTCTTC